Listed below are T cell receptor beta chains from one sample, sequenced in a study of CD8+ T cells in alopecia areata. Clones were sequenced by immunoSEQ multiplex PCR, and TCRdb holds only the in-frame ones, with some missing. The table shows 150,000 to 200,000 clones, with around three fifths occurring only once. Specimen: CD4+ T cells sorted from blood, collected at week 24, from a patient treated with tofacitinib. These receptors all stem from a human donor with alopecia areata. The CDR3 runs from the conserved cysteine through the conserved F or W. The D gene is left open where the match is weak. Clone size is given for some rows only: seen once, a few or many times, or a class if the clone is expanded.

d_call j_call clone_size v_call cdr3_nt cdr3_aa
- TRBJ1-5 - TRBV25-1 TGTGCCACTATCGTAGGGGGGGGCCATCAGCCCCAGCATTTT CATIVGGGHQPQHF
- TRBJ1-2 - TRBV18 TGTGCCAGCTCACCGGACGAAGGTACTAACTATGGCTACACCTTC CASSPDEGTNYGYTF
- TRBJ2-7 many TRBV5-1 TGCGCCAGCAGCCAGAGCCCACATTACTCCTACGAGCAGTACTTC CASSQSPHYSYEQYF
- TRBJ1-1 - TRBV29-1 TGCAGCTTCGCCAGGGGTACTGAAGCTTTCTTT CSFARGTEAFF
- TRBJ2-3 - TRBV6-6 TGTGCCAGCAGTTACGGGGGGGCAGGAGATACGCAGTATTTT CASSYGGAGDTQYF
- TRBJ1-4 few TRBV29-1 TGCAGCGCCGCTGCGGGGCGGACCGAAAAACTGTTTTTT CSAAAGRTEKLFF
TRBD2 TRBJ2-1 - TRBV13 TGTGCCAGCAGCCCCCCCCGGGGACTAGCGGGGGGGCTTGAGCAGTTCTTC CASSPPRGLAGGLEQFF
TRBD1 TRBJ1-1 - TRBV14 TGTGCCAGCAGCCCACTCGGATCCGGGACAGGGGTGAACACTGAAGCTTTCTTT CASSPLGSGTGVNTEAFF
- TRBJ2-7 - TRBV6-5 TGTGCCAGCAGTTACTCGGGGGCATCGTACGAGCAGTACTTC CASSYSGASYEQYF
- TRBJ2-7 once TRBV27 TGTGCCAGCAGCGATATCAGGTCTAGCTACTTATACGAGCAGTACTTC CASSDIRSSYLYEQYF
TRBD1 TRBJ1-5 - TRBV30 TGTGCCTGCTCTACGGGACAGGGGACATATAGCAATCAGCCCCAGCATTTT CACSTGQGTYSNQPQHF
- TRBJ2-3 once TRBV30 TGTGCCTGGAGTGTACCGGGGGGCACAGATACGCAGTATTTT CAWSVPGGTDTQYF
- TRBJ1-6 - TRBV6-6 TGTGCCAGCACCCCTATAGGCAGTTCACCCCTCCACTTT CASTPIGSSPLHF
- TRBJ1-5 - TRBV7-2 TGTGCCAGCAGCTTAGTTGTGGAAGTTCAGCCCCAGCATTTT CASSLVVEVQPQHF
TRBD1 TRBJ2-7 - TRBV5-1 TGCGCCAGCAGCATGGACAGGGATTACTACGAGCAGTACTTC CASSMDRDYYEQYF
TRBD1 TRBJ2-3 many TRBV15 TGTGCCACCAGCAGTCCGGATACAGGGGTAGATACGCAGTATTTT CATSSPDTGVDTQYF
TRBD2 TRBJ2-7 - TRBV5-1 TGCGCCAGCAGCAACCGACTAGCGGGGAACTACGAGCAGTACTTC CASSNRLAGNYEQYF
- TRBJ1-2 - TRBV4-1 TGCGCCAGCAGCCACGTTCGGGGTGATGGCTACACCTTC CASSHVRGDGYTF
- TRBJ1-2 - TRBV7-9 TGTGCCAGCAGCTTAGACGTGGGGTGGACCAACTATGGCTACACCTTC CASSLDVGWTNYGYTF
- TRBJ1-5 once TRBV29-1 TGCAGCGTTGGGACAGAAAATCAGCCCCAGCATTTT CSVGTENQPQHF
TRBD2 TRBJ2-5 - TRBV11-3 TGTGCCAGCAACCAGGGAGGGAAAGAGACCCAGTACTTC CASNQGGKETQYF
- TRBJ2-2 - TRBV2 TGTGCCAGCAGTGATTTTAGAATCGGGGAGCTGTTTTTT CASSDFRIGELFF
TRBD1 TRBJ2-7 - TRBV25-1 TGTGCCAGCAGTGACCTAGCCGGGACAGGGAAATCCTACGAGCAGTACTTC CASSDLAGTGKSYEQYF
TRBD1 TRBJ1-1 - TRBV29-1 TGCAGCGTTGTTACGGACAGGGTGAACACTGAAGCTTTCTTT CSVVTDRVNTEAFF
TRBD2 TRBJ2-7 few TRBV4-1 TGCGCCAGCAGCCAAAACCCCTTAGCGGGGTGGGAGCAGTACTTC CASSQNPLAGWEQYF
- TRBJ2-1 few TRBV7-3 TGTGCCAGCAGCTTACAAGGGGGGGCCTCCGGTGAGCAGTTCTTC CASSLQGGASGEQFF
- TRBJ1-1 - TRBV20-1 TGCAGTGTCTGGGGAAACACTGAAGCTTTCTTT CSVWGNTEAFF
TRBD2 TRBJ2-1 - TRBV25-1 TGTGCCACAGCCGCTAGCGGGGGGGCTTGGAATGAGCAGTTCTTC CATAASGGAWNEQFF
- TRBJ1-1 few TRBV4-2 TGTGCCAGCAGCCAAGGTCAATTTCGGGGGCCTTACACTGAAGCTTTCTTT CASSQGQFRGPYTEAFF
- TRBJ2-5 - TRBV7-2 TGTGCCAGCAGCCAATATAACGCGGAGACCCAGTACTTC CASSQYNAETQYF
- TRBJ1-5 - TRBV30 TGTGCCTGGAGTGTCTGGGGGACCCGTAATCAGCCCCAGCATTTT CAWSVWGTRNQPQHF
- TRBJ1-4 once TRBV5-1 TGCGCCAGCAGCTTGGGACAGAATGAAAAACTGTTTTTT CASSLGQNEKLFF
- TRBJ2-7 few TRBV4-1 TGCGCCAGCAGCTTAGCCCGGACAGACCTTTCTTGGGAGCAGTACTTC CASSLARTDLSWEQYF
- TRBJ2-1 few TRBV29-1 TGCAGCGTTGAGGCCGGGAGCTCCTACAATGAGCAGTTCTTC CSVEAGSSYNEQFF
TRBD1 TRBJ1-1 - TRBV7-2 TGTGCCAGCAGCTTAGGACAGGGGGTCTTGAACACTGAAGCTTTCTTT CASSLGQGVLNTEAFF
TRBD2 TRBJ2-1 - TRBV15 TGTGCCACCAGCAGAGCCCCTAGCGGGGGATACAATGAGCAGTTCTTC CATSRAPSGGYNEQFF
- TRBJ2-7 - TRBV7-9 TGTGCCAGCAGCTTTTCATTCTTCGAGCAGTACTTC CASSFSFFEQYF
TRBD1 TRBJ1-1 - TRBV5-1 TGCGCCAGCAGCTTGGGACAGGGTGGGACTGAAGCTTTCTTT CASSLGQGGTEAFF
- TRBJ1-6 many TRBV11-2 TGTGCCAGCAGCCTCAGCTCCTATAATTCACCCCTCCACTTT CASSLSSYNSPLHF